This T cell receptor (beta chain) was recovered during a study of blood T cell repertoires in COVID-19. Study details: Samples came from the United States, Italy and Spain, spanning acute and convalescent COVID-19. PBMCs, B-cell-depleted T cells, or T cells provided the cDNA or gDNA that made up the material.

Trimming removed 3 bases from V and 2 bases from J, with 7 bases in between. There are 13 residues in the CDR3. As processed by the authors: Quantification of nucleated cells was approximated via reference gene primer amplification. Only in-frame clones appear in the TCRdb table, and some are missing; sequencing was by immunoSEQ multiplex PCR. D and trimming come from the DNA, and the V and J calls and clone size come from that table. The sample lists more than 60,000 clones; over 80% were seen once. The source is a man in his 60s with active or convalescent COVID-19. Sequenced material: peripheral blood. The chain combines TRBV12-3 or TRBV12-4 with TRBJ1-1; no reliable D call. CDR3 nucleotide sequence: TGTGCCAGCAGTTTCGGGGAAAACACTGAAGCTTTCTTT. Its protein is CASSFGENTEAFF.